The clone carrying this T cell receptor (beta chain) has more than one count but fewer than ten. This sample is drawn from a study of CD8+ T cells in alopecia areata. cDNA prepared by RNA extraction and subsequent reverse transcription served as the template for sequencing. Only in-frame clones appear in the TCRdb table, and some are missing; sequencing was by immunoSEQ multiplex PCR. The data show roughly 5,900 clones, roughly 61% seen once. The germline V gene encodes CDR1 SGHTA and CDR2 FQGTGA. J gave up 6 bases and V 3 bases, and 3 bases lay outside the gene matches. The CDR3 has 13 amino acids. Regarding treatment: oral pan-JAK inhibitor, 5-10 mg twice daily. Individuals with alopecia areata gave both lesional scalp punch biopsies and peripheral blood for collection.

The starting material was skin, obtained between weeks 30 and 35, from a patient treated with tofacitinib. The chain carries TRBV7-3 and TRBJ2-3; TRBD2 agrees at 7 bases. The source is a human donor with alopecia areata. For the CDR3, the DNA is TGTGCCAGCAGCTTTGCGGGAGAGGATACGCAGTATTTT. This codes for CASSFAGEDTQYF. The full variable domain, in which reference TRBV7-3 and TRBJ2-3 provide the parts outside the CDR3, is GAGVSQTPSNKVTEKGKYVELRCDPISGHTALYWYRQSLGQGPEFLIYFQGTGAADDSGLPNDRFFAVRPEGSVSTLKIQRTERGDSAVYLCASSFAGEDTQYFGPGTRLTVL.